Described below is a single T cell receptor beta chain sequence and its context. Its antigen is still unknown. The PCR had 60 Vbeta and 13 Jbeta primers. The table came from immunoSEQ multiplex PCR; TCRdb's copy has only in-frame clones and leaves some out. Found here are 100,000 to 150,000 clones, around 78% of them singletons; the top ten hold around 1.5%. Looked up from germline, CDR1 is SGHRS and CDR2 is YFSETQ. This CDR3 contains 20 residues. The V gene end was trimmed by 0 bases and the J gene end by 2 bases; junction bases not matched to a gene: 19. The sample belongs to a study of cytomegalovirus exposure and HLA in healthy donors. Points from the study as a whole: Cytomegalovirus association was assigned to more than 150 TCR beta chains.

This clonotype was obtained from a young woman in good health and CMV-seronegative. V is TRBV5-1 and J is TRBJ1-2, with 7 bases fitting TRBD1. The material sequenced was PBMCs. The CDR3 DNA is TGCGCCAGCAGCTTGGAAGGCGTCCCAGGGGGTAGACTGAAAAACTATGGCTACACCTTC. Encoded protein: CASSLEGVPGGRLKNYGYTF.